Here is one T cell receptor (beta chain) with its context. Participants had their cohort set by participant-reported clinical history. For recovered donors of Cohort 3, there were two negative PCRs, clearance, or symptom resolution. Germline V gene lookup returns CDR1 SGHNT and CDR2 YYREEE (reference sequence). V gave up 0 bases and J gave up 8 bases, with 9 bases separating them. The CDR3 covers 14 residues. This sample was included in a study of blood T cell repertoires in COVID-19. Study at large: Sample material is recorded as cDNA or gDNA derived from T cells, B-cell-depleted T cells, or PBMCs.

Original analysis: From reference gene primer amplification, estimates of nucleated cell counts were derived. TCRdb keeps only in-frame clones here, not all; method: immunoSEQ multiplex PCR. Clone size and V and J calls were adopted from that table, with D and trimming inferred from the DNA. The sample yields over 120,000 clones, approximately 80% seen once. The V and J genes are TRBV5-4 and TRBJ1-6; D gene uncertain. Sequenced sample: PBMCs or T cells enriched from blood (not recorded which). The origin of this receptor is a man aged 50-59 years who had recovered from COVID-19. The CDR3 reads CASSLESRDSPLHF. The DNA for the CDR3 is TGTGCCAGCAGCTTGGAATCAAGAGATTCACCCCTCCACTTT.